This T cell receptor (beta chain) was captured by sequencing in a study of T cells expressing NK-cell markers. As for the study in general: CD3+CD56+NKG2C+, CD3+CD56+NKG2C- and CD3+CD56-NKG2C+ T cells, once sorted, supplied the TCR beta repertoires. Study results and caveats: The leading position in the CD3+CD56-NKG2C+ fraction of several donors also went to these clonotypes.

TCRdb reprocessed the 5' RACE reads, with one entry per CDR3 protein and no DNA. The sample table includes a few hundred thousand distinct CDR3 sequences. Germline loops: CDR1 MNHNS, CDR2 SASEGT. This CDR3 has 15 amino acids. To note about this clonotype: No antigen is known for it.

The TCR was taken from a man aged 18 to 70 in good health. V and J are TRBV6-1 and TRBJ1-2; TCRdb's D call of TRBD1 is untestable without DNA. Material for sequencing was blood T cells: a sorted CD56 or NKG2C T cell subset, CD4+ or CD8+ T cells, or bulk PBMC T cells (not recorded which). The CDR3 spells CASSETITGAYGYTF.